This T cell receptor beta chain was documented in a study of early T cells in non-severe SARS-CoV-2 infection. Whole-study context: Alpha and beta chains were unpaired, from unsorted whole-blood bulk RNA.

V lost 2 bases to trimming and J lost 0 bases, with 7 bases between them. This CDR3 spans 14 amino acids. The germline gives CDR1 WNHNN, CDR2 SYGVQD (reference sequence). Attached unique molecular identifiers marked individual cDNA molecules. From the 5' RACE reads, TCRdb called clonotypes with MiXCR, one entry per CDR3 protein. Found here are about 26,000 distinct CDR3 sequences, almost 4.5% of them singletons; the top ten hold around 6%. This clonotype was seen repeatedly, ten times or more. This sequence originates from an adult who was a healthcare worker with PCR-confirmed SARS-CoV-2 infection or an uninfected control (not recorded which). Sequencing input: whole blood. V is TRBV10-1 and J is TRBJ1-1; no clear D. DNA for the CDR3: TGCGCCAGCAGTGAGGGACCTGTGAACACTGAAGCTTTCTTT. This translates into CASSEGPVNTEAFF.